This T cell receptor beta chain appears in the sequencing data of a study of blood T cell repertoires in COVID-19. Study information: Spain, Italy and the United States supplied samples that represented acute and convalescent COVID-19. Sources were T cells, B-cell-depleted T cells, or PBMCs; the material itself was cDNA or gDNA.

Authors' processing steps: Reference gene primers were amplified, and this amplification served to estimate nucleated cell counts. Sequencing used immunoSEQ multiplex PCR; TCRdb keeps in-frame clones, though not all of them. Clone size and the V and J calls come from that table; the DNA yielded D and trimming. The sample records about 400,000 clones, around 89% being singletons. The table lists this clone with a few counts. The sample consisted of peripheral blood. The sequence was obtained from a woman aged 25 to 39 with acute or convalescent COVID-19.

CDR3 DNA: TGTGCCAGCAGCTTGTGGGGCACGCGGGGCTCTGGAAACACCATATATTTT. Its translation: CASSLWGTRGSGNTIYF. The rearrangement joins TRBV5-6 to TRBJ1-3; perhaps TRBD1 as D (5 bases). CDR1 is SGHDT and CDR2 is YYEEEE in the germline V gene. The CDR3 has 17 amino acids. V was shortened by 1 base and J by 0 bases, with 14 bases between the two germline ends.